This T cell receptor beta chain derives from a study of T cells in localized non-small cell lung cancer. About this clone: Its antigen remains unidentified.

Sequencing used immunoSEQ multiplex PCR; TCRdb keeps in-frame clones, though not all of them. The data hold roughly 26,000 clones, with over 70% observed a single time. Findings and limits, study-wide: There were a median roughly 54 of the top 100 tumor clones appearing in adjacent lung.

This CDR3 spans 17 amino acids. Germline V gene data show CDR1 as SGHNT and CDR2 as YYREEE (reference sequence). Trimming cost V 3 bases and J 4 bases, with 20 bases left between them. The TCR originated in a man aged 40 to 75 with stage III squamous cell lung carcinoma. The sequencing here drew on peripheral blood, taken before any cancer treatment. The chain has TRBV5-4 and TRBJ1-5; TRBD1 is a possible D gene (6 bases). The CDR3 DNA is TGTGCCAGCAGCTCCCAAGGGGGGGGTGGTAGGAATCAGCCCCAGCATTTT. Translated, it gives CASSSQGGGGRNQPQHF.